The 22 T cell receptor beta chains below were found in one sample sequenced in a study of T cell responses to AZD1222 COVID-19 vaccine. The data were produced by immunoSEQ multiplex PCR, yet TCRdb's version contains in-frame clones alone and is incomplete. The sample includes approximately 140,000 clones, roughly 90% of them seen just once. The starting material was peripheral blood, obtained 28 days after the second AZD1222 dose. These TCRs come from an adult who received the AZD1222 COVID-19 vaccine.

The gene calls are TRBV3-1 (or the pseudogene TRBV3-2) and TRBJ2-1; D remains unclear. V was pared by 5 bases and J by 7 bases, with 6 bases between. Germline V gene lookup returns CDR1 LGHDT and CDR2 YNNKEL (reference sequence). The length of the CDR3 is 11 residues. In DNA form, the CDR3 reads TGTGCCAGCAGCAGGCCTAATGAGCAGTTCTTC. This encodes CASSRPNEQFF.

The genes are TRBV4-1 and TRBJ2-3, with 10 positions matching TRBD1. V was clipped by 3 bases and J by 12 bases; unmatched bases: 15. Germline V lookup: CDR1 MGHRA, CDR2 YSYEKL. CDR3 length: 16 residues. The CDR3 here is CASSQSTGGAQATQYF. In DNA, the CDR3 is TGCGCCAGCAGCCAGTCGACAGGGGGCGCCCAGGCAACTCAGTATTTT.

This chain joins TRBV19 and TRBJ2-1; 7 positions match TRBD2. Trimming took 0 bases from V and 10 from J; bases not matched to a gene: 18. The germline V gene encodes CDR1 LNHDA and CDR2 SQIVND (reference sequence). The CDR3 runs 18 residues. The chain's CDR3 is CASSIDLWGRAGADEQFF. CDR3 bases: TGTGCCAGTAGTATAGATCTATGGGGGAGGGCGGGAGCCGACGAGCAGTTCTTC.

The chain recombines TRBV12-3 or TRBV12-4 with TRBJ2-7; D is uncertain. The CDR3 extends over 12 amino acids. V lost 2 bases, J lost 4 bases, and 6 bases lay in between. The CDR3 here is CASSLIRYEQYF. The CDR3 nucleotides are TGTGCCAGCAGTTTAATCAGATACGAGCAGTACTTC.

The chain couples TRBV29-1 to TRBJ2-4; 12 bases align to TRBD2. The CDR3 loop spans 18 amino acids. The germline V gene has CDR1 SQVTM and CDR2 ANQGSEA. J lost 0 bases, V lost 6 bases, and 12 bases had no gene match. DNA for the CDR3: TGCAGCGTGAAGGCTAGCGGGAGGGCCATCGAAGCCAAAAACATTCAGTACTTC. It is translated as CSVKASGRAIEAKNIQYF.

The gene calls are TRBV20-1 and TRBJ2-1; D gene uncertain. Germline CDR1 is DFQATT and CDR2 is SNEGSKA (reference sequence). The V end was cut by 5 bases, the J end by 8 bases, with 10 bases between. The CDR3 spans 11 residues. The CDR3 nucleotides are TGCAGTGCTTTCCTAGTCCATGAGCAGTTCTTC. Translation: CSAFLVHEQFF.

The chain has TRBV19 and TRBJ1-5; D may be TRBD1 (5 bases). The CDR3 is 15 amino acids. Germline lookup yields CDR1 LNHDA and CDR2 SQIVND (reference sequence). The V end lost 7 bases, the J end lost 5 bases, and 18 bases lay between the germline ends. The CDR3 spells CASTERGAGYQPQHF. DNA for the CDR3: TGTGCCAGTACCGAACGTGGGGCGGGGTATCAGCCCCAGCATTTT.

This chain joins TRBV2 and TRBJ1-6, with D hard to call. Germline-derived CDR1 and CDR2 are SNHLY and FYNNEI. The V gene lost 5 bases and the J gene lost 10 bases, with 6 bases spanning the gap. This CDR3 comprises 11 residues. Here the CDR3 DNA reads TGTGCCAGCAGTCGGGAATCACCCCTCCACTTT. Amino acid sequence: CASSRESPLHF.

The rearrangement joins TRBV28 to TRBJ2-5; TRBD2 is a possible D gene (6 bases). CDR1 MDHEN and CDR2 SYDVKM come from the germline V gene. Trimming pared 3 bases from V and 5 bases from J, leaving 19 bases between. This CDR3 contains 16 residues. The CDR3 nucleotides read TGTGCCAGCAGTTTTTTCCATCCCCTCGGGAGTGAGACCCAGTACTTC. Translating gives CASSFFHPLGSETQYF.

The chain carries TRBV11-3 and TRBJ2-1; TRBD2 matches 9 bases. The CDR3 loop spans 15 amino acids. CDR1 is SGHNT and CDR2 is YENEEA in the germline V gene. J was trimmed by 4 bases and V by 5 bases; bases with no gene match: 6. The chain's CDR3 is CASSLRLAAYNEQFF. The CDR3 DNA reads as TGTGCCAGCAGCCTCCGACTAGCGGCGTACAATGAGCAGTTCTTC.

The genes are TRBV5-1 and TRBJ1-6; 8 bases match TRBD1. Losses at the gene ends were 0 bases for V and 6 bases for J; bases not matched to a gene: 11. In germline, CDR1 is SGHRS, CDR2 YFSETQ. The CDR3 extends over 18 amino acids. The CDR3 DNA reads TGCGCCAGCAGCTTGGCCCTCCTTGGGACAGGTTCTAATTCACCCCTCCACTTT. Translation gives CASSLALLGTGSNSPLHF.

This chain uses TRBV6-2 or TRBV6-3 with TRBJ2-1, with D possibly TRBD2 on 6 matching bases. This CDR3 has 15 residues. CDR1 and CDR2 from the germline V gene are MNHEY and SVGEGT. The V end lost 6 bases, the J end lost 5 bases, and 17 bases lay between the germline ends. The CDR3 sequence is CASSSYSGVHNEQFF. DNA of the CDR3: TGTGCCAGCAGCTCCTACTCGGGGGTCCACAATGAGCAGTTCTTC.

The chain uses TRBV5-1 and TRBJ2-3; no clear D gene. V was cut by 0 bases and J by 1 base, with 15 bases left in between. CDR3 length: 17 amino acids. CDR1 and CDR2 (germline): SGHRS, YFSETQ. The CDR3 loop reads CASSLARSASGTDTQYF. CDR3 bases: TGCGCCAGCAGCTTGGCCAGGTCCGCATCGGGCACAGATACGCAGTATTTT.

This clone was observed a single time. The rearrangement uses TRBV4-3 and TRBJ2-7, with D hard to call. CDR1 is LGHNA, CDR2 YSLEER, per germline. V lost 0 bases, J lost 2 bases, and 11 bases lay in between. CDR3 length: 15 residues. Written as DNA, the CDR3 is TGCGCCAGCAGCCAAGATCGATGGGAAACCTACGAGCAGTACTTC. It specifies CASSQDRWETYEQYF.

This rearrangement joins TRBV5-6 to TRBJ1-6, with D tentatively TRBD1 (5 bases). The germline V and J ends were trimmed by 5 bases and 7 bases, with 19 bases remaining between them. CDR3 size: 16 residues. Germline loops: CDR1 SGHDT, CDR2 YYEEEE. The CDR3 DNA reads TGTGCCAGCAGTCTGATCCCCGGGGGAAGGAATTCACCCCTCCACTTT. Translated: CASSLIPGGRNSPLHF.

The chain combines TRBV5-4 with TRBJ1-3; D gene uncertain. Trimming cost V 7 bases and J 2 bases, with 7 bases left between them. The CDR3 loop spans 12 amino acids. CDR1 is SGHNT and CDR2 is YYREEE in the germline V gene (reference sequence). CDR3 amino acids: CASGKPGNTIYF. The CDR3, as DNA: TGTGCCAGCGGGAAACCTGGAAACACCATATATTTT.

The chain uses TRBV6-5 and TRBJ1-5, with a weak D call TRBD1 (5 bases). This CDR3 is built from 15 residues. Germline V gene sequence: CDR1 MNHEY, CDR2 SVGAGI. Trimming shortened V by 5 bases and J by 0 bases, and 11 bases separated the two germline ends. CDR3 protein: CASSLDSYSNQPQHF. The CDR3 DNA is TGTGCCAGCAGTCTAGACAGCTATAGCAATCAGCCCCAGCATTTT.

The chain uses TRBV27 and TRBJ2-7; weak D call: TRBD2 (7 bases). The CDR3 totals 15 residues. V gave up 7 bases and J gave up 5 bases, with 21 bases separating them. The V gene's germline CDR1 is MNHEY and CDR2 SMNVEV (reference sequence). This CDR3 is CASTNLGGGGNEQYF. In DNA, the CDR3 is TGTGCCAGCACAAATCTGGGGGGAGGGGGGAACGAGCAGTACTTC.

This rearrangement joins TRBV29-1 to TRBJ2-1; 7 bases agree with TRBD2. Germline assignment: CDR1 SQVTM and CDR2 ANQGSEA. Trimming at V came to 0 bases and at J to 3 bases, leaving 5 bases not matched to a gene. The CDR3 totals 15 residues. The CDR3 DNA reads TGCAGCGTTGAAGAGGGGAGGGGAATCTACAATGAGCAGTTCTTC. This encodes CSVEEGRGIYNEQFF.

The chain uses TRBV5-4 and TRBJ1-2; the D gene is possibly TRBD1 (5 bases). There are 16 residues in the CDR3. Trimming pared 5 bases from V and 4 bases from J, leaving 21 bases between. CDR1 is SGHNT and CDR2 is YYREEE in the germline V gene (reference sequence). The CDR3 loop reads CASSSGTQPKFYGYTF. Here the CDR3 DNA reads TGTGCCAGCAGTTCCGGGACGCAGCCTAAGTTCTATGGCTACACCTTC. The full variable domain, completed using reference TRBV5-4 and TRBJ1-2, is ETGVTQSPTHLIKTRGQQVTLRCSSQSGHNTVSWYQQALGQGPQFIFQYYREEENGRGNFPPRFSGLQFPNYSSELNVNALELDDSALYLCASSSGTQPKFYGYTFGSGTRLTVV.

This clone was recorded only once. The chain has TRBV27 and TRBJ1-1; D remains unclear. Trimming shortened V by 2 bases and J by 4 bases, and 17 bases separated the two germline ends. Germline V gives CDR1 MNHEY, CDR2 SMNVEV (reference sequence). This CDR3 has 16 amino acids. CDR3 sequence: CASSLTAFFKSTEAFF. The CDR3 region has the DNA TGTGCCAGCAGTTTAACGGCCTTTTTTAAGAGCACTGAAGCTTTCTTT.

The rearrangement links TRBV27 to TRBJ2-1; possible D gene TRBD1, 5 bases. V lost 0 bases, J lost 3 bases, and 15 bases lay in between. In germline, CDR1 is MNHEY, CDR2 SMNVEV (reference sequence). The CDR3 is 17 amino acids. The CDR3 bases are TGTGCCAGCAGTTTATCAGTTGCTGGGGCCGTCTACAATGAGCAGTTCTTC. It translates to CASSLSVAGAVYNEQFF.